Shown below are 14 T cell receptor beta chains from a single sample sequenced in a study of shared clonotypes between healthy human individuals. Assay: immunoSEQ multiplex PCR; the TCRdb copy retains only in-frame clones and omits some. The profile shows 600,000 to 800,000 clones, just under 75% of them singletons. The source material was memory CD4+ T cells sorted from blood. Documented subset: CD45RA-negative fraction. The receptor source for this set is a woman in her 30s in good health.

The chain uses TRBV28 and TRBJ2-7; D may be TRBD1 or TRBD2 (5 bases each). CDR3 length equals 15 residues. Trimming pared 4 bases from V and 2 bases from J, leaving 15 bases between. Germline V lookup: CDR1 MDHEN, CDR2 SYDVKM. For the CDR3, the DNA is TGTGCCAGCAGTTCCCCGGCAGGGAGAGCCTACGAGCAGTACTTC. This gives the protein CASSSPAGRAYEQYF.

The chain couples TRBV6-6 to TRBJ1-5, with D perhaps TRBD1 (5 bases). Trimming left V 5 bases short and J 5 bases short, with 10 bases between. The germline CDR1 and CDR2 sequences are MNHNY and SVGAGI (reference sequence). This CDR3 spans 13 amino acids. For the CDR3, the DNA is TGTGCCAGCAGTCCGGACACTTATCAGCCCCAGCATTTT. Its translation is CASSPDTYQPQHF.

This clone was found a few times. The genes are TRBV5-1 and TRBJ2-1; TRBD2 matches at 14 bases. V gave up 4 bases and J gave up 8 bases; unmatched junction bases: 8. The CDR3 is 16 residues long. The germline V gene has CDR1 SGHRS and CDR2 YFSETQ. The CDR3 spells CASSGGLAGAGYEQFF. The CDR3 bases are TGCGCCAGCAGCGGGGGACTAGCGGGAGCTGGCTATGAGCAGTTCTTC.

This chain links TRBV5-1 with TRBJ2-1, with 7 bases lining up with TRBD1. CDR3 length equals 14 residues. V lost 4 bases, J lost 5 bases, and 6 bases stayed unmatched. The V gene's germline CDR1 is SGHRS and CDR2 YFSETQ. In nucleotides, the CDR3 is TGCGCCAGCAGCCCAGGGACAGCAAACAATGAGCAGTTCTTC. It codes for CASSPGTANNEQFF.

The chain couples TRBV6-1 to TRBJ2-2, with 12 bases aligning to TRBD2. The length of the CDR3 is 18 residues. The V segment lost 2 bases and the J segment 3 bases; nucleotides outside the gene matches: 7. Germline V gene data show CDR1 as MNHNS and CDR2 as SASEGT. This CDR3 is CASSEKLAGGGYTGELFF. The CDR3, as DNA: TGTGCCAGCAGTGAAAAACTAGCGGGAGGTGGCTACACCGGGGAGCTGTTTTTT.

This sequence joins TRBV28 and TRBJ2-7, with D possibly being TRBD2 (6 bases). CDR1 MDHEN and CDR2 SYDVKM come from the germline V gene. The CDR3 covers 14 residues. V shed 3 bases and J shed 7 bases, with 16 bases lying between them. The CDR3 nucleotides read TGTGCCAGCAGTTTCGTAGGCCGGGGAGGAGAGCAGTACTTC. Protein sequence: CASSFVGRGGEQYF.

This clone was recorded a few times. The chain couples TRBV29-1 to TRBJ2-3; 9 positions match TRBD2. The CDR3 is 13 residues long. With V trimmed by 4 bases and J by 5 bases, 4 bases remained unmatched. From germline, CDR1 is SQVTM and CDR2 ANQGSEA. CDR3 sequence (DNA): TGCAGCGTTGCCGGTAGCGGGAGAGATACGCAGTATTTT. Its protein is CSVAGSGRDTQYF.

This chain's CDR3 is CASKTAVISGANVLTF. The CDR3 region has the DNA TGCGCCAGCAAGACAGCTGTGATCTCTGGGGCCAACGTCCTGACTTTC. This rearrangement joins TRBV5-1 to TRBJ2-6, with a weak D call TRBD1 (5 bases). Trimming took off 6 bases at V and 0 bases at J, with 13 bases between the two ends. CDR1 and CDR2 from the germline V gene are SGHRS and YFSETQ. The CDR3 spans 16 residues.

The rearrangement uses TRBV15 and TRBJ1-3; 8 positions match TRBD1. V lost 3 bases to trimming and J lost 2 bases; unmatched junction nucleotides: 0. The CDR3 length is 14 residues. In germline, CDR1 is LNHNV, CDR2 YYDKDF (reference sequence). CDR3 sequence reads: CATSRGQAGNTIYF. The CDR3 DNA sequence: TGTGCCACCAGCAGGGGACAGGCTGGAAACACCATATATTTT.

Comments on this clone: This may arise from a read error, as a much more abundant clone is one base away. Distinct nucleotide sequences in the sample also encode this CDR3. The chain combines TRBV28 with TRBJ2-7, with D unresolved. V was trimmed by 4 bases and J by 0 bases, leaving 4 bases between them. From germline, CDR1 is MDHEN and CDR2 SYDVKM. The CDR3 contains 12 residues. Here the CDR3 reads CASSSTSYEQYF. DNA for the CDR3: TGTGCCAGCAGTTCCACCTCCTACGAGCAGTACTTC.

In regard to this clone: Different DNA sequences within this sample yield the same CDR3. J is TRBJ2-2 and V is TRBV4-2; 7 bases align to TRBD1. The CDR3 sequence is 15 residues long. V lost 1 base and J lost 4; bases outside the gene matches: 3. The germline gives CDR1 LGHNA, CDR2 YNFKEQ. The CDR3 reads CASSQGTGTTGELFF. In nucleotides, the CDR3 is TGTGCCAGCAGCCAAGGGACAGGTACCACCGGGGAGCTGTTTTTT.

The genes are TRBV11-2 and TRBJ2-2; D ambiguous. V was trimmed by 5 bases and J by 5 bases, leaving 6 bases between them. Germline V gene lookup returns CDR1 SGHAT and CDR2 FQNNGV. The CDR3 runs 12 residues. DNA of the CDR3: TGTGCCAGCAGCCGATATACCGGGGAGCTGTTTTTT. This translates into CASSRYTGELFF.

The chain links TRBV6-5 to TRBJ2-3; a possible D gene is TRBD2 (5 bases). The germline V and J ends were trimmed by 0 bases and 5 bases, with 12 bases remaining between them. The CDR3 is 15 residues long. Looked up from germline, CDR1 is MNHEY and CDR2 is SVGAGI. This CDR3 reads CASSYSNEGLDTQYF. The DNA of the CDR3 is TGTGCCAGCAGTTACTCGAATGAGGGTCTAGATACGCAGTATTTT.

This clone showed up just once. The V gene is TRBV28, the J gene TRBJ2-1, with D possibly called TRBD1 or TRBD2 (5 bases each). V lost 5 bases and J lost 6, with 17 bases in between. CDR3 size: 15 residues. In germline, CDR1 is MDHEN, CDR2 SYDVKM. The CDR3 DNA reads TGTGCCAGCAGTATCAGGGTAAGCGGTATCAATGAGCAGTTCTTC. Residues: CASSIRVSGINEQFF.